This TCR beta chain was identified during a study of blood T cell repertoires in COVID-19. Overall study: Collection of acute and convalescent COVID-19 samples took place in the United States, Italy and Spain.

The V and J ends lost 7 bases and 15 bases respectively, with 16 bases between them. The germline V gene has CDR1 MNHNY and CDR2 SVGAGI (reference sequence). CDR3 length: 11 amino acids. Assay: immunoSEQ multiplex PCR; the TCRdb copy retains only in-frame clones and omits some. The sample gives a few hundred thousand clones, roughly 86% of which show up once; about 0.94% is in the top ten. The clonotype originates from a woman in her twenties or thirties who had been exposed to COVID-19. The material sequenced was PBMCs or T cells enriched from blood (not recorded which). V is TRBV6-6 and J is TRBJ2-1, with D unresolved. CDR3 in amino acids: CASTAERTMFF. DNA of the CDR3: TGTGCCAGCACCGCCGAGCGAACGATGTTCTTC.